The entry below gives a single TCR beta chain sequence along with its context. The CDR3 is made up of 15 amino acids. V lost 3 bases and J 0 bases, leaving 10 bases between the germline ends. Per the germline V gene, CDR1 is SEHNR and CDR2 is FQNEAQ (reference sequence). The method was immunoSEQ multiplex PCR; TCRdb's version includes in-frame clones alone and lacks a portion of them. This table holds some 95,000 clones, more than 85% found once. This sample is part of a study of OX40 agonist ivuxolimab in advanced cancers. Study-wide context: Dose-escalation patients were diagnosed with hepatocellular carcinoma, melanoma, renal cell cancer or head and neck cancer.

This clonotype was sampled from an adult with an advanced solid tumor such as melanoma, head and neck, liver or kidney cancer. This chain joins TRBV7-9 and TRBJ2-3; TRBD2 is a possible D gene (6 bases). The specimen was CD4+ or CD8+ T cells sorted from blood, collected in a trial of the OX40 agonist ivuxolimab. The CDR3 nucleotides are TGTGCCAGCAGCTTTGGGACTTTTAGCACAGATACGCAGTATTTT. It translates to CASSFGTFSTDTQYF.